This entry concerns a single T cell receptor (beta chain). TCRdb redid the calling of the 5' RACE reads with MiXCR, one entry per CDR3 protein. Of some 900,000 distinct CDR3 sequences in the sample, approximately 13% are singletons; the top ten hold around 1.5%. Donors uniformly comprised healthy Caucasians. This sample was taken from a study of identical twins. The CDR3 totals 18 residues. Germline trimming cut 1 base from V and 8 bases from J; bases unmatched to any gene: 12. Germline lookup yields CDR1 SGHRS and CDR2 YFSETQ. These data were also filed under a second study, of yellow fever vaccine responses in identical twins.

This sequence was found in a woman aged 18 to 35 in good health. The chain links TRBV5-1 to TRBJ2-1; TRBD2 matches at 13 bases. Sequenced material: PBMCs. The CDR3 protein is CASSLPPTSGGAGDEQFF. The CDR3 DNA sequence: TGCGCCAGCAGCTTGCCTCCAACTAGCGGGGGGGCCGGGGATGAGCAGTTCTTC.